This entry lists 9 T cell receptor beta chains sequenced from one sample in a study of beta chain features in type 1 diabetes. As every portion of the isolated RNA was reverse transcribed, the sequencing read expressed TCRB transcripts. Some clones are missing from TCRdb's copy, which holds only in-frame ones; the method was immunoSEQ multiplex PCR. The table has approximately 250,000 clones, around 10% seen once. The sample consisted of naive CD4+ T cells from blood. The source of these receptors is a woman between 18 and 29 years old in good health.

The V and J genes are TRBV18 and TRBJ1-6, with D unresolved. Trimming removed 3 bases at V and 0 bases at J, with 9 bases between. CDR3 length: 16 residues. CDR1 KGHSH and CDR2 LQKENI come from the germline V gene. CDR3: CASSPLHSSYNSPLHF. CDR3 DNA sequence: TGTGCCAGCTCACCTCTGCACAGCTCCTATAATTCACCCCTCCACTTT.

The chain combines TRBV21-1 with TRBJ2-7; TRBD1, the table's D call, was not compared with the DNA. TRBV21-1 is a recognized pseudogene. The CDR3 length is 13 residues. The CDR3 DNA reads as TGTGCCAGCAGCGGACATGGCCGGGTCGAGCAGTACTTC. It specifies CASSGHGRVEQYF.

This chain uses TRBV30 with TRBJ2-7, with TRBD2 matching over 7 bases. The trim removed 4 bases at V and 2 bases at J, leaving 2 bases unmatched. The germline V gene has CDR1 GTSNPN and CDR2 SVGIG (reference sequence). The CDR3 covers 12 residues. The CDR3 spells CAWTSGPYEQYF. The CDR3 region has the DNA TGTGCCTGGACTAGCGGTCCCTACGAGCAGTACTTC. The full variable domain, completed using reference TRBV30 and TRBJ2-7, is SQTIHQWPATLVQPVGSPLSLECTVEGTSNPNLYWYRQAAGRGLQLLFYSVGIGQISSEVPQNLSASRPQDRQFILSSKKLLLSDSGFYLCAWTSGPYEQYFGPGTRLTVT.

V and J are TRBV6-5 and TRBJ2-7, with a weak D call TRBD1 (6 bases). CDR3 length equals 14 residues. Germline assignment: CDR1 MNHEY and CDR2 SVGAGI. The V end was cut by 2 bases, the J end by 2 bases, with 10 bases between. The CDR3 region is CASSYSGQPYEQYF. CDR3 sequence (DNA): TGTGCCAGCAGTTACAGCGGACAGCCCTACGAGCAGTACTTC.

The chain links TRBV10-3 to TRBJ2-3; 10 bases are shared with TRBD1. J was trimmed by 1 base and V by 5 bases; bases with no gene match: 6. The CDR3 is made up of 16 amino acids. Germline V lookup: CDR1 ENHRY, CDR2 SYGVKD. CDR3 protein: CAISFSGTGGTDTQYF. The CDR3 DNA is TGTGCCATCAGTTTTTCCGGGACAGGGGGCACAGATACGCAGTATTTT.

The rearrangement links TRBV11-1 to TRBJ1-1; maybe TRBD1 (5 bases). CDR1 is SGHAT, CDR2 FQDESV, per germline (reference sequence). The CDR3 is made up of 14 amino acids. V was cut by 5 bases and J by 7 bases, with 17 bases left in between. The CDR3 bases are TGTGCCAGCAGCCGAATGACAGTTACTAATGAAGCTTTCTTT. The encoded protein is CASSRMTVTNEAFF.

The gene calls are TRBV15 and TRBJ1-2; D ambiguous. Germline V gene lookup returns CDR1 LNHNV and CDR2 YYDKDF (reference sequence). The CDR3 length is 14 residues. The V end lost 0 bases, the J end lost 6 bases, and 11 bases lay between the germline ends. CDR3 sequence: CATSRELESNGYTF. The DNA for the CDR3 is TGTGCCACCAGCAGAGAATTGGAGTCCAATGGCTACACCTTC.

This clone was recorded a few times. This chain joins TRBV1 and TRBJ1-5. TRBV1 constitutes a pseudogene. The CDR3 loop spans 14 amino acids. CDR3 nucleotide sequence: TGCACCAGCCAGCACGGGGGGGACAATCAGCCCCAGCATTTT. Translating it yields CTSQHGGDNQPQHF.

This clone occurred a few times. The V and J genes are TRBV2 and TRBJ2-1; 8 nucleotides line up with TRBD2. The CDR3 covers 14 residues. V trimming: 7 bases; J trimming: 5 bases; junction bases outside the gene matches: 7. In germline, CDR1 is SNHLY, CDR2 FYNNEI. CDR3 loop: CASMGTSGNNEQFF. The CDR3 region has the DNA TGTGCCAGCATGGGAACTAGCGGAAACAATGAGCAGTTCTTC.